The 27 T cell receptor beta chains presented below share a single source sample, sequenced in a study of control samples from healthy donors and cancer patients. Sequencing used immunoSEQ multiplex PCR; TCRdb keeps in-frame clones, though not all of them. The profile shows 98,000 or so clones, roughly 86% of them singletons. Input material: blood. These receptors all stem from a man between 60 and 75 years old in good health.

This clone was seen a handful of times. The rearrangement links TRBV29-1 to TRBJ2-7; maybe TRBD1 (5 bases). Germline V gene sequence: CDR1 SQVTM, CDR2 ANQGSEA. The germline V and J ends were trimmed by 2 bases and 2 bases, with 13 bases remaining between them. This CDR3 has 14 amino acids. CDR3 sequence (DNA): TGCAGCGTTGAAATTCAGGGCCGGCCCTACGAGCAGTACTTC. This gives the protein CSVEIQGRPYEQYF.

The chain links TRBV19 to TRBJ1-1; D is possibly TRBD1 (5 bases). From germline, CDR1 is LNHDA and CDR2 SQIVND (reference sequence). V lost 7 bases, J lost 6 bases, and 18 bases lay in between. This CDR3 spans 14 amino acids. The CDR3 region is CASKSQGGGAEAFF. The CDR3 DNA sequence: TGTGCCAGTAAATCTCAGGGTGGGGGAGCTGAAGCTTTCTTT.

This chain links TRBV4-1 with TRBJ2-7; D might be TRBD1 or TRBD2, each matching 5 bases. The germline gives CDR1 MGHRA, CDR2 YSYEKL. V lost 0 bases and J 2 bases, leaving 14 bases between the germline ends. This CDR3 contains 16 residues. This CDR3 is CASSQDWGPRAYEQYF. For the CDR3, the DNA is TGCGCCAGCAGCCAAGACTGGGGCCCGAGGGCCTACGAGCAGTACTTC.

V usage is TRBV7-9 and J usage is TRBJ2-1, with D possibly TRBD2 on 5 matching bases. CDR1 and CDR2 (germline): SEHNR, FQNEAQ (reference sequence). V was shortened by 3 bases and J by 1 base, with 13 bases between the two germline ends. The CDR3 is made up of 16 amino acids. The CDR3 spells CASSLLRRPSYNEQFF. The CDR3 DNA sequence: TGTGCCAGCAGCTTGTTGAGGAGGCCTTCCTACAATGAGCAGTTCTTC. Looking up the rest from reference TRBV7-9 and TRBJ2-1 gives the full variable domain: DTGVSQNPRHKITKRGQNVTFRCDPISEHNRLYWYRQTLGQGPEFLTYFQNEAQLEKSRLLSDRFSAERPKGSFSTLEIQRTEQGDSAMYLCASSLLRRPSYNEQFFGPGTRLTVL.

The CDR3 here is CASSWTGSNQPQHF. CDR3 bases: TGTGCCAGCAGCTGGACAGGGAGCAATCAGCCCCAGCATTTT. J is TRBJ1-5 and V is TRBV7-8, with 8 bases matching TRBD1. CDR3 length: 14 amino acids. CDR1 SGHVS and CDR2 FQNEAQ come from the germline V gene. The trim removed 4 bases at V and 1 base at J, leaving 0 bases unmatched.

The chain couples TRBV12-3 or TRBV12-4 to TRBJ2-1, with TRBD2 matching over 8 bases. The V segment lost 7 bases and the J segment 10 bases; nucleotides outside the gene matches: 6. This CDR3 has 12 residues. In DNA form, the CDR3 reads TGTGCCAGCAAGCGGGGGCCAGGGGAGCAGTTCTTC. Translating gives CASKRGPGEQFF.

The chain has TRBV9 and TRBJ2-1; D remains ambiguous. Trimming shortened V by 4 bases and J by 8 bases, and 7 bases separated the two germline ends. Germline V gene data show CDR1 as SGDLS and CDR2 as YYNGEE. The CDR3 sequence is 11 residues long. CDR3 sequence: CASSPGYEQFF. CDR3 coding DNA: TGTGCCAGCAGCCCTGGGTATGAGCAGTTCTTC.

This chain uses TRBV2 with TRBJ2-3; D is perhaps TRBD1 (6 bases). The CDR3 is 16 amino acids. V dropped 5 bases and J dropped 1 base, with 16 bases sitting between them. CDR1 SNHLY and CDR2 FYNNEI come from the germline V gene. As DNA, the CDR3 is TGTGCCAGCAGTCTACAGGGCTCTATAGGCACAGATACGCAGTATTTT. Translation: CASSLQGSIGTDTQYF.

The V and J genes are TRBV28 and TRBJ2-7; 7 bases agree with TRBD2. The germline V gene encodes CDR1 MDHEN and CDR2 SYDVKM. This CDR3 has 15 residues. V shed 5 bases, J shed 3 bases, and the junction held 10 bases outside the gene matches. The CDR3 nucleotides read TGTGCCAGCAGTACCCGCCCGGGGGGAGGCTACGAGCAGTACTTC. Translating gives CASSTRPGGGYEQYF.

The V call is TRBV27, the J call TRBJ1-1; 7 bases line up with TRBD1. The CDR3 length is 14 residues. Germline V gene lookup returns CDR1 MNHEY and CDR2 SMNVEV (reference sequence). The trim removed 6 bases at V and 4 bases at J, leaving 8 bases unmatched. The CDR3 reads CASRMNRGGTEAFF. The CDR3 DNA sequence: TGTGCCAGCAGGATGAACAGGGGTGGCACTGAAGCTTTCTTT.

This clone was seen a handful of times. The chain recombines TRBV15 with TRBJ2-7; no clear D gene. V was pared by 7 bases and J by 5 bases, with 18 bases between. The length of the CDR3 is 14 residues. CDR1 is LNHNV, CDR2 YYDKDF, per germline (reference sequence). CDR3 sequence: CATTPDLTFDEQYF. The CDR3 DNA is TGTGCCACCACCCCAGACCTAACCTTCGACGAGCAGTACTTC.

With regard to this clone: A junction end diverges from the germline sequence, so it may reflect a read error. CDR3 residues: CASSLQVHGTAPGELFF. The CDR3 region has the DNA TGTGCCAGCAGCTTACAAGTGCACGGGACGGCCCCCGGAGAGCTGTTTTTT. V usage is TRBV7-9 and J usage is TRBJ2-2; D assignment may be TRBD1 or TRBD2 (5 bases each). Germline lookup yields CDR1 SEHNR and CDR2 FQNEAQ (reference sequence). The length of the CDR3 is 17 residues.

This chain connects TRBV24-1 to TRBJ2-3, with a tentative D call TRBD2 (6 bases). The CDR3 covers 14 residues. In germline, CDR1 is KGHDR, CDR2 SFDVKD. Trimming cost V 5 bases and J 0 bases, with 8 bases left between them. CDR3 region: CATSVSGSTDTQYF. The CDR3 DNA follows: TGTGCCACCAGTGTGAGCGGGAGCACAGATACGCAGTATTTT.

The rearrangement uses TRBV13 and TRBJ1-5, with TRBD1 as a possible D gene (6 bases). CDR1 is PRHDT and CDR2 is FYEKMQ in the germline V gene (reference sequence). The CDR3 loop spans 15 amino acids. Trimming removed 0 bases at V and 4 bases at J, with 10 bases between. CDR3 sequence (DNA): TGTGCCAGCAGCTTAGGGCGCACAGGGAATCAGCCCCAGCATTTT. Translating it yields CASSLGRTGNQPQHF.

The V call is TRBV6-5, the J call TRBJ1-2; D possibly corresponds to TRBD1 (6 bases). The CDR3 has 14 amino acids. Germline V gene data show CDR1 as MNHEY and CDR2 as SVGAGI. V dropped 0 bases and J dropped 4 bases, with 9 bases sitting between them. CDR3 nucleotide sequence: TGTGCCAGCAGTTACTCTAGGGGGTTCTATGGCTACACCTTC. Encoded protein: CASSYSRGFYGYTF.

V gene TRBV24-1 combines with J gene TRBJ2-1; maybe TRBD2 (6 bases). Per germline, CDR1 KGHDR and CDR2 SFDVKD. Trimming cost V 9 bases and J 0 bases, with 11 bases left between them. The CDR3 has 14 residues. The CDR3 sequence is CATRDSSSYNEQFF. CDR3 in DNA: TGTGCCACCCGGGACTCGAGCTCCTACAATGAGCAGTTCTTC.

This clone was detected a few times. This chain uses TRBV10-3 with TRBJ2-1; 10 bases match TRBD2. This CDR3 spans 15 amino acids. The germline V gene has CDR1 ENHRY and CDR2 SYGVKD. V dropped 8 bases and J dropped 0; count of bases not matched to a gene: 4. CDR3 protein: CAIQPSGSSYNEQFF. CDR3 bases: TGTGCCATCCAGCCTAGCGGGAGCTCCTACAATGAGCAGTTCTTC.

V and J are TRBV30 and TRBJ2-7; the match to TRBD2 covers 8 bases. The V segment lost 2 bases and the J segment 7 bases; nucleotides outside the gene matches: 10. Germline loops: CDR1 GTSNPN, CDR2 SVGIG (reference sequence). The CDR3 runs to 14 residues. The CDR3 bases are TGTGCCTGGAGTTTAGCGGGACTTGACGGGGAGCAGTACTTC. Protein product: CAWSLAGLDGEQYF.

The rearrangement links TRBV5-1 to TRBJ2-3; TRBD2 matches 7 bases. Germline V gene lookup returns CDR1 SGHRS and CDR2 YFSETQ. V gave up 4 bases and J gave up 3 bases; unmatched junction bases: 11. This CDR3 contains 16 residues. The CDR3 DNA reads TGCGCCAGCAGCCTCGAACGGGGGGTTGCTACAGATACGCAGTATTTT. Residues: CASSLERGVATDTQYF.

The chain uses TRBV21-1 and TRBJ2-2. TRBV21-1 is labeled a pseudogene. The CDR3 has 17 residues. DNA of the CDR3: TGTGCCAGCAGCAAACGGCATAGGGCGGTGGACACCGGGGAGCTGTTTTTT. Translating it yields CASSKRHRAVDTGELFF.

This rearrangement joins TRBV27 to TRBJ2-1; D could derive from TRBD1 or TRBD2 (5 bases each). The CDR3 spans 14 residues. CDR1 is MNHEY and CDR2 is SMNVEV in the germline V gene (reference sequence). V lost 9 bases, J lost 3 bases, and 15 bases lay in between. The CDR3 DNA reads TGTGCCAGGGTCCTCGGGACGGTCTACAATGAGCAGTTCTTC. It encodes CARVLGTVYNEQFF.

This sequence joins TRBV10-3 and TRBJ1-1; 9 positions agree with TRBD1. The CDR3 totals 18 residues. CDR1 is ENHRY and CDR2 is SYGVKD in the germline V gene. Trimming at V came to 3 bases and at J to 5 bases, leaving 16 bases not matched to a gene. CDR3 amino acids: CAISDGNSGQGIRTEAFF. Here the CDR3 DNA reads TGTGCCATCAGTGATGGCAACTCGGGACAGGGTATTAGGACTGAAGCTTTCTTT.

This chain connects TRBV7-2 to TRBJ1-2; D gene ambiguous. The CDR3 consists of 11 residues. V was trimmed by 4 bases and J by 8 bases, leaving 8 bases between them. CDR1 and CDR2 from the germline V gene are SGHTA and FQGNSA. DNA of the CDR3: TGTGCCAGCAGCTCGGATGGGGGCTACACCTTC. This gives the protein CASSSDGGYTF. Complete variable domain (other parts from reference TRBV7-2 and TRBJ1-2): GAGVSQSPSNKVTEKGKDVELRCDPISGHTALYWYRQSLGQGLEFLIYFQGNSAPDKSGLPSDRFSAERTGGSVSTLTIQRTQQEDSAVYLCASSSDGGYTFGSGTRLTVV.

V gene TRBV19 combines with J gene TRBJ1-4; 8 bases match TRBD1. The CDR3 loop spans 15 amino acids. J gave up 0 bases and V 8 bases, and 5 bases lay outside the gene matches. Germline V gene sequence: CDR1 LNHDA, CDR2 SQIVND (reference sequence). CDR3 in DNA: TGTGCCAGTCAGGACAGGGCCTCAACTAATGAAAAACTGTTTTTT. Its protein is CASQDRASTNEKLFF.

V gene TRBV6-1 combines with J gene TRBJ2-2; 7 nucleotides match TRBD1. The CDR3 extends over 15 amino acids. Germline loops: CDR1 MNHNS, CDR2 SASEGT. V shed 3 bases and J 6 bases; nucleotides not matched to a gene: 7. CDR3 nucleotides: TGTGCCAGCAGTGACGACAGGGAACGGGCCGGGGAGCTGTTTTTT. It codes for CASSDDRERAGELFF.

The rearrangement uses TRBV29-1 and TRBJ2-5, with D uncertain. Germline-derived CDR1 and CDR2 are SQVTM and ANQGSEA. This CDR3 has 13 amino acids. Between the trimmed V and J ends, which lost 3 bases and 0 bases, there was a span of 8 bases. The CDR3 loop is CSVDTEYQETQYF. Written as DNA, the CDR3 is TGCAGCGTTGACACTGAGTACCAAGAGACCCAGTACTTC.

This rearrangement joins TRBV4-1 to TRBJ1-1; unclear D gene. CDR1 MGHRA and CDR2 YSYEKL come from the germline V gene. Trimming stripped 2 bases from V and 0 bases from J, with 7 bases between. CDR3 length: 14 residues. In DNA form, the CDR3 reads TGCGCCAGCAGCCAACAGGCGATGAACACTGAAGCTTTCTTT. Translation gives CASSQQAMNTEAFF.